This T cell receptor beta chain was documented in a study of cytomegalovirus exposure and HLA in healthy donors. Turning to the study itself: Samples from HLA-typed donors yielded approximately 80 million unique TCRs in an early data release.

A multiplex PCR was run with 60 Vbeta primers and 13 Jbeta primers. Clones were sequenced by immunoSEQ multiplex PCR, and TCRdb holds only the in-frame ones, with some missing. Of under 200,000 clones listed, 75% to 90% were seen once; the top ten hold roughly 1.8%. As concerns this clone: Its antigen is unidentified.

The germline V gene has CDR1 MDHEN and CDR2 SYDVKM. The CDR3 covers 15 residues. V lost 5 bases and J lost 6; bases outside the gene matches: 10. The study, taken as a whole, reports: The authors assumed roughly uniform sequencing depth across donors for presence/absence analyses. Many donors carried some public TCRs, although rarity characterized most TCR sequences. CMV antigen specificity of a few CMV-associated chains was confirmed in vitro.

The chain combines TRBV28 with TRBJ2-1, with 7 bases lining up with TRBD2. The sequenced sample was PBMCs. This TCR was recovered from a woman aged 18-29 years in good health and CMV-seronegative. The CDR3 here is CASSPGQRDRNEQFF. The DNA for the CDR3 is TGTGCCAGCAGTCCCGGCCAGCGGGACCGCAATGAGCAGTTCTTC.